The rows below give T cell receptor beta chains drawn from one sample of a study of blood T cells in healthy people across ages. TCRdb re-analysed the 5' RACE reads in MiXCR, keeping a single row per CDR3 protein. The sample consists of fewer than 700,000 distinct CDR3 sequences, around 38% of them appearing once. The source material was blood. These receptors were obtained from an older man in good health. Both conserved end residues are part of each CDR3. The order of the fields is J gene, clone size, CDR3 length, D gene, V gene, CDR3 DNA, CDR3 protein. The D gene is left open where the match is weak. For some rows the clone size is stated as once, few or many, or as a class when expanded; others skip it.

>TRBJ2-1|-|15|-|TRBV6-4
TGTGCCAGCAGCTTACAGACTGGCGGGGCCGCTGAGCAGTTCTTC
CASSLQTGGAAEQFF
>TRBJ2-6|-|20|TRBD1|TRBV3-1
TGTGCCAGCAGCCACCTTCCGGGACAGGCGGCTCCCTCTGGGGCCAACGTCCTGACTTTC
CASSHLPGQAAPSGANVLTF
>TRBJ1-4|-|13|TRBD1|TRBV6-2/TRBV6-3
TGTGCCAGCAGCTCCGGGACAGATGAAAAACTGTTTTTT
CASSSGTDEKLFF
>TRBJ2-7|few|14|-|TRBV4-3
TGCGCCAGCAGCCAAGATTGTCCTCCCTACGAGCAGTACTTC
CASSQDCPPYEQYF
>TRBJ2-2|-|16|TRBD2|TRBV10-2
TGCGCCAGCAGAGTCAACCCTAGCGGAGCTACCGGGGAGCTGTTTTTT
CASRVNPSGATGELFF
>TRBJ2-5|-|16|-|TRBV7-9
TGTGCCAGCGTCGAGTCCGCCTACGGGTTTTCCAAGACCCAGTACTTC
CASVESAYGFSKTQYF
>TRBJ2-7|once|11|-|TRBV29-1
TGCAGCGCGAAGCGGTACAATGAGCAGTACTTC
CSAKRYNEQYF
>TRBJ2-1|-|15|TRBD2|TRBV27
TGTGCCAGCAGTTTTGGGGGAGGGAGGTCAAGTAAGCAGTTCTTC
CASSFGGGRSSKQFF
>TRBJ2-3|-|13|-|TRBV30
TGTGCCTGGACAGGGGTCTTTGGGGATGCGCAGTATTTT
CAWTGVFGDAQYF
>TRBJ2-6|-|18|-|TRBV10-3
TGTGCCATCAGTTACGTCCCGAATTTCTACTCTGGGGCCAACGTCCTGACTTTC
CAISYVPNFYSGANVLTF
>TRBJ2-1|few|13|-|TRBV29-1
TGCAGCGTTGAGGTAGGGGTCAACGGTGAGCAGTTCTTC
CSVEVGVNGEQFF
>TRBJ2-5|once|13|-|TRBV3-1
TGTGCCAGCAGAGAATGGGCTGAGGAGACCCAGTACTTC
CASREWAEETQYF
>TRBJ2-5|few|14|-|TRBV4-2
TGTGCCAGCAGCCAATTACTAGTGGCAGAGACCCAGTACTTC
CASSQLLVAETQYF
>TRBJ2-5|-|14|-|TRBV29-1
TGCAGCGTTGATCGGCAGGGGGGAGGGAATGAGCAGTACTTC
CSVDRQGGGNEQYF
>TRBJ2-7|once|20|TRBD2|TRBV6-2/TRBV6-3
TGTGCCAACAGCCCTCTTCGCGGAGGTGATTTTAGCGGGAGGTGGTATGAGCAGTACTTC
CANSPLRGGDFSGRWYEQYF
>TRBJ2-6|-|15|-|TRBV7-6
TGTGCCAGCGGGGCCGTCACCTCTGGGGCCAACGTCCTGACTTTC
CASGAVTSGANVLTF
>TRBJ1-4|-|14|TRBD1|TRBV11-1
TGTGCCAGCAGCTTATCGGGACAGGGGGGTCGGCTGTTTTTT
CASSLSGQGGRLFF
>TRBJ2-5|-|11|TRBD1|TRBV6-6
TGTGCCAGCAAGGGGGCCGATGAGCAGTACTTC
CASKGADEQYF
>TRBJ2-3|-|16|TRBD2|TRBV18
TGTGCCAGCTCACAAGGACTAGCGGGGGTCACAGATACGCAGTATTTT
CASSQGLAGVTDTQYF
>TRBJ1-1|-|14|-|TRBV3-1
TGTGCCAGCAGCCAAAGGGGCGATAACACTGAAGCTTTCTTT
CASSQRGDNTEAFF
>TRBJ2-3|-|14|TRBD1|TRBV29-1
TGCAGCGTTGAATCAGGGGGCTTTTCAGATACGCAGTATTTT
CSVESGGFSDTQYF
>TRBJ2-1|many|16|TRBD2|TRBV20-1
TGCAGTGCTAAAAGGACTAGCGGGGCATTTATCAATGAGCAGTTCTTC
CSAKRTSGAFINEQFF
>TRBJ2-5|-|14|-|TRBV6-5
TGTGCCAGCAGATCTACAGTATCCTACGGTCCCCAGTACTTC
CASRSTVSYGPQYF
>TRBJ2-5|few|15|-|TRBV5-1
TGCGCCAGCAGCTCAACCGGGACGCCGCAAGAGACCCAGTACTTC
CASSSTGTPQETQYF
>TRBJ2-1|many|11|-|TRBV6-4
TGTGCCAGCAGTGACTCAACGCGGCAGTTCTTC
CASSDSTRQFF
>TRBJ2-2|-|15|-|TRBV4-3
TGCGCCAGCAGCCAAGAACAGGGCTTGGGCGGGGAGCTGTTTTTT
CASSQEQGLGGELFF
>TRBJ2-1|-|18|TRBD2|TRBV5-8
TGTGCCAGCAGCCCGGCCCGGGCGGGAGTAGGGTCCTACAATGAGCAGTTCTTC
CASSPARAGVGSYNEQFF
>TRBJ2-3|few|14|TRBD1|TRBV24-1
TGTGCCACCTCCGGGACAGGGGGTTTAAATACGCAGTATTTT
CATSGTGGLNTQYF
>TRBJ2-3|-|10|-|TRBV29-1
TGCAGCGTTGTAATTGCTTGGCAGTATTTT
CSVVIAWQYF
>TRBJ2-1|-|16|-|TRBV6-2/TRBV6-3
TGTGCCAGCAGTTACGGTACCCGGGACTCTGTCTATGAGCAGTTCTTC
CASSYGTRDSVYEQFF
>TRBJ2-7|-|15|-|TRBV5-6
TGTGCCTGCAGCCTTGGAACTAGCAGCTCCTACGAGCAGTACTTC
CACSLGTSSSYEQYF
>TRBJ2-3|-|17|TRBD2|TRBV12-3/TRBV12-4
TGTGCCAGCAGTTTTGGGCCCGGGGGCGGGGGGATCGATACGCAGTATTTT
CASSFGPGGGGIDTQYF
>TRBJ2-2|many|13|-|TRBV7-2
TGTGCCAGCAGCTTAGGCGGTACCGGGGAGCTGTTTTTT
CASSLGGTGELFF
>TRBJ2-3|few|15|-|TRBV6-2/TRBV6-3
TGTGCCAGCAGTTACAAGGCGGTTTGGACAGATACGCAGTATTTT
CASSYKAVWTDTQYF
>TRBJ2-1|-|14|TRBD2|TRBV12-3/TRBV12-4
TGTGCCAGCCGCCTAGCGGGAGGGAAAGAGACCCAGTTCTTC
CASRLAGGKETQFF
>TRBJ2-7|-|17|TRBD1|TRBV12-3/TRBV12-4
TGTGCCAGCAGCCCGGGACAGGGGGTAGGAAATTCCTACGAGCAGTACTTC
CASSPGQGVGNSYEQYF
>TRBJ2-6|few|16|-|TRBV21-1
TGTGCCAGCGCTAGGGATGAGGACTCTGGGGCCAACGTCCTGACTTTC
CASARDEDSGANVLTF
>TRBJ2-3|-|14|-|TRBV7-2
TGTGCCAGCAGCTTAGTGGGTCTGGGAGATGCGCAGTATTTT
CASSLVGLGDAQYF
>TRBJ2-1|few|14|-|TRBV28
TGTGCCAGCAGTATTACAGGGTATTCGGTCGAGCAGTTCTTC
CASSITGYSVEQFF
>TRBJ2-5|few|14|-|TRBV6-6
TGTGCCAGCAGTTACGAGAGGATTCAAGAGACCCAGTACTTC
CASSYERIQETQYF
>TRBJ2-3|-|16|TRBD2|TRBV7-2
TGTGCCAGCAGCCCGCACCGACTAGCGGGGGCAGATACGCAGTATTTT
CASSPHRLAGADTQYF